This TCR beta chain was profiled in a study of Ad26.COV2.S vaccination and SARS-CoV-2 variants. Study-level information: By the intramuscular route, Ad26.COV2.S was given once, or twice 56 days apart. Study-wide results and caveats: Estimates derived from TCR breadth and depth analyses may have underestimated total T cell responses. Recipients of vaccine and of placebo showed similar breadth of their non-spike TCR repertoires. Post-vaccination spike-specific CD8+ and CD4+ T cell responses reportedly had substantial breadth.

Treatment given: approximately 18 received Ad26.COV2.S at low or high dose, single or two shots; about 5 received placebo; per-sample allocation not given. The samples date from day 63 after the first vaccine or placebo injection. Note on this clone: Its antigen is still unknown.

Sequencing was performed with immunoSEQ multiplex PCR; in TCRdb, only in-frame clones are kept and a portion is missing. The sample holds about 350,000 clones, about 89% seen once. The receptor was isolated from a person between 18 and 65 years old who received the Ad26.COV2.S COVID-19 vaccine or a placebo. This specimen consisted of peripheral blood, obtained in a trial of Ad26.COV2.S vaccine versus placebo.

CDR3 in amino acids: CASSSSGRGAYGYTF. CDR3 bases: TGTGCCAGCAGCTCCTCGGGGAGAGGAGCTTATGGCTACACCTTC. The chain joins TRBV5-4 to TRBJ1-2; no reliable D call. The CDR3 consists of 15 residues. V lost 3 bases and J lost 5, with 17 bases in between. CDR1 is SGHNT, CDR2 YYREEE, per germline (reference sequence).